The T cell receptor beta chain under discussion was sequenced for a study of T cells after yellow fever vaccination. Across the whole study: Preparing low-cell-number fractions relied on SMART-Seq v4 Ultra Low Input.

This clonotype was seen many times. Its antigen remains unknown. Findings and caveats of the study: After the booster, 95% to 98% of CD4 and about 90% of CD8 primary-response clones were re-detected. Contamination by abundant bulk-population clonotypes could be present in FACS-sorted repertoires.

Per germline, CDR1 MNHNY and CDR2 SVGAGI (reference sequence). Deletions cut 6 bases from V and 10 bases from J, with 13 bases between. CDR3 length equals 12 residues. The study made its TCR cDNA through 5'RACE template switching. That step introduced a universal primer site along with UMIs. Using its own MiXCR run on the 5' RACE reads, TCRdb lists one record per CDR3 protein. The sample contains around 310,000 distinct CDR3 sequences, around 4.5% of which appear only once. The specimen comprised PBMCs, sampled 15 days after the yellow fever booster vaccination. This TCR came from a man aged 18 to 30 who received the YFV17D yellow fever vaccine. The chain employs TRBV6-6 and TRBJ2-1; D may be TRBD2 (6 bases). The CDR3, as DNA: TGTGCCAGCAGCCGGGACCGGGGGGAGCAGTTCTTC. This encodes CASSRDRGEQFF.